A selection of T cell receptor beta chains follows, all from one sample in a study of early T cells in non-severe SARS-CoV-2 infection. From the 5' RACE reads, TCRdb called clonotypes with MiXCR, one entry per CDR3 protein. This sample carries 80,000 to 95,000 distinct CDR3 sequences, 15% to 20% of them seen once, and the ten largest clones take approximately 5.1%. Sequencing was performed on whole blood, taken at baseline. The receptors come from an adult who was a healthcare worker with PCR-confirmed SARS-CoV-2 infection or an uninfected control (not recorded which). CDR3s include the opening cysteine and the closing phenylalanine or tryptophan. A D gene is named only where the DNA matches it firmly. Size values are once, few and many counts, or a class for expanded clones, and some rows have none.

D: .; J: TRBJ2-7; V: TRBV15; size: many; DNA: TGTGCCACCAGCAGAGACTTTAGGGAGCAGTACTTC; CDR3: CATSRDFREQYF
D: .; J: TRBJ2-1; V: TRBV7-2; size: .; DNA: TGTGCCAGCAGCCCTGTCCACAATGAGCAGTTCTTC; CDR3: CASSPVHNEQFF
D: .; J: TRBJ1-3; V: TRBV27; size: .; DNA: TGTGCCAGCAGGGGGGTCGGCACCATATATTTT; CDR3: CASRGVGTIYF
D: TRBD1; J: TRBJ1-1; V: TRBV9; size: few; DNA: TGTGCCAGCAGCGCAGGACAGGGAAGGATGAACACTGAAGCTTTCTTT; CDR3: CASSAGQGRMNTEAFF
D: .; J: TRBJ1-2; V: TRBV24-1; size: many; DNA: TGTGCCACCAGTGATATGGGCCTTAACTATGGCTACACCTTC; CDR3: CATSDMGLNYGYTF
D: .; J: TRBJ2-7; V: TRBV6-2/TRBV6-3; size: many; DNA: TGTGCCAGCAGCGTTGAGATCTACGAGCAGTACTTC; CDR3: CASSVEIYEQYF
D: .; J: TRBJ2-3; V: TRBV5-6; size: .; DNA: TGTGCCAGCAGCTTGGAGCCAGGAGCTAGCACAGATACGCAGTATTTT; CDR3: CASSLEPGASTDTQYF
D: TRBD1; J: TRBJ2-2; V: TRBV3-1; size: many; DNA: TGTGCCAGCAGCCGACAGGGGGCGAACACCGGGGAGCTGTTTTTT; CDR3: CASSRQGANTGELFF
D: TRBD2; J: TRBJ2-5; V: TRBV4-1; size: .; DNA: TGCGCCAGCAGCCTTCGACTAGCGGGAGATGAGACCCAGTACTTC; CDR3: CASSLRLAGDETQYF
D: TRBD1; J: TRBJ1-2; V: TRBV29-1; size: .; DNA: TGCAGCGTTAAGGGACAGGGGAACGGCTACACCTTC; CDR3: CSVKGQGNGYTF
D: TRBD1; J: TRBJ2-2; V: TRBV7-9; size: many; DNA: TGTGCCAGCAGCGAGGACAGGCGGACCGGGGAGCTGTTTTTT; CDR3: CASSEDRRTGELFF
D: .; J: TRBJ2-3; V: TRBV3-1; size: .; DNA: TGTGCCAGCAGCCTAGGATGGTTGGGCACAGATACGCAGTATTTT; CDR3: CASSLGWLGTDTQYF
D: .; J: TRBJ1-2; V: TRBV7-3; size: many; DNA: TGTGCCAGCAGCGGACCGCCTAACTATGGCTACACCTTC; CDR3: CASSGPPNYGYTF
D: .; J: TRBJ2-3; V: TRBV6-1; size: many; DNA: TGTGCCAGCAGTGATGCCCCACGGGGAGGCGTCCTCACAGATACGCAGTATTTT; CDR3: CASSDAPRGGVLTDTQYF
D: TRBD1; J: TRBJ2-5; V: TRBV7-3; size: few; DNA: TGTGCCAGCAGCAAGGGACAGGAAGAGACCCAGTACTTC; CDR3: CASSKGQEETQYF
D: .; J: TRBJ2-3; V: TRBV6-5; size: few; DNA: TGTGCCAGCAGTAAGCACGACTCAGATACGCAGTATTTT; CDR3: CASSKHDSDTQYF
D: .; J: TRBJ1-1; V: TRBV2; size: few; DNA: TGTGCCAGCTCGAACGACGTCGCGTCTGAAGCTTTCTTT; CDR3: CASSNDVASEAFF
D: .; J: TRBJ1-5; V: TRBV7-8; size: .; DNA: TGTGCCAGCAGCTTTGGGGGGGGTGTAAATCAGCCCCAGCATTTT; CDR3: CASSFGGGVNQPQHF
D: .; J: TRBJ2-6; V: TRBV28; size: many; DNA: TGTGCCAGCAGGGGACCGTACTCTGGGGCCAACGTCCTGACTTTC; CDR3: CASRGPYSGANVLTF
D: .; J: TRBJ2-1; V: TRBV18; size: few; DNA: TGTGCCAGCTCACCTACGGACGGATACAATGAGCAGTTCTTC; CDR3: CASSPTDGYNEQFF